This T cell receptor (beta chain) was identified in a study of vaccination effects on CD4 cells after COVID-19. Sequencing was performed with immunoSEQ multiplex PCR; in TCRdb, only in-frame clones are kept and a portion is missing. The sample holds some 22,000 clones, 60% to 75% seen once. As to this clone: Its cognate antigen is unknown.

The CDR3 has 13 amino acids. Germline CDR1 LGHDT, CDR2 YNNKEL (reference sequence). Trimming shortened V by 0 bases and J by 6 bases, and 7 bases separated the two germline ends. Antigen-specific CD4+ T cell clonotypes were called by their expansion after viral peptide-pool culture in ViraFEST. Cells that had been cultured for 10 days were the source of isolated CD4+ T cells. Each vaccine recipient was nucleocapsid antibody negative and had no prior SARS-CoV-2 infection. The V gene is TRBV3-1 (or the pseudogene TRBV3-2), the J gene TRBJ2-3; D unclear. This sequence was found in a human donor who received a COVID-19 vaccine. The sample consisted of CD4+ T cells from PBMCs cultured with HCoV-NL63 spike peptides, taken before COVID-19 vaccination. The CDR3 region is CASSQDDGDTQYF. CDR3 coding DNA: TGTGCCAGCAGCCAAGATGACGGGGATACGCAGTATTTT.